The 31 T cell receptor beta chains in this list originate from one sample, sequenced in a study of T cell clonality in common variable immunodeficiency. Generated by immunoSEQ multiplex PCR, the TCRdb table keeps only in-frame clones and is missing some. The table lists tens of thousands of clones, no singletons, with about 4.5% in the top ten. The specimen sequenced was peripheral blood mononuclear cells. These receptors all stem from a person aged 18 to 70 in good health.

This clone was seen many times. The read ends 3 residues before the CDR3 terminus; that terminus is restored from the germline J gene. The chain recombines TRBV5-1 with TRBJ1-1; 9 bases map to TRBD1. V gave up 7 bases and J gave up 4 bases; unmatched junction bases: 5. Per the germline V gene, CDR1 is SGHRS and CDR2 is YFSETQ. The CDR3 runs to 13 residues. CDR3 sequence: CASQGQGGTEAFF. The covered CDR3 bases are TGCGCCAGCCAGGGACAGGGAGGCACTGAA.

This clone has ten or more counts. The CDR3: CASSPQQGGSTGELFF. The CDR3 DNA, read in part, is TGTGCCAGCTCACCTCAACAGGGGGGAAGCACCGGGGAG. This rearrangement joins TRBV18 to TRBJ2-2; 8 bases agree with TRBD1. Read coverage stops 3 residues before the CDR3 terminus; the germline J gene supplies the remainder. V dropped 3 bases and J dropped 4; count of bases not matched to a gene: 7. This CDR3 contains 16 residues. Germline lookup yields CDR1 KGHSH and CDR2 LQKENI.

In its sample, this clone was seen a few times. The CDR3 end lies 3 residues beyond the end of the read and is filled in from the germline J gene. The chain carries TRBV7-2 and TRBJ2-3, with D hard to call. Germline V gives CDR1 SGHTA, CDR2 FQGNSA. The CDR3 is made up of 14 amino acids. The sequenced CDR3 bases are TGTGCCAGCAGGAGAGACTCTTACCAAGAGACG. Protein sequence: CASRRDSYQET. The CDR3 in full is CASRRDSYQETQYF.

The sample holds a few counts of this clone. The read gets to within 3 residues of the CDR3 end, and the germline J gene fills in the rest. The J gene is TRBJ1-2, the V gene TRBV20-1; 10 nucleotides agree with TRBD1. Germline values: CDR1 DFQATT, CDR2 SNEGSKA (reference sequence). The CDR3 consists of 15 residues. Here the CDR3 reads CSAPWFTGTGDGYTF. CDR3 DNA, as far as it was read: TGCAGTGCTCCATGGTTTACCGGGACAGGGGACGGC.

CDR3 DNA (partial): TGTGCCAGCTCGCGATTGGGACTAGAAGCGGGGAATGAC. Translated: CASSRLGLEAGND. The CDR3, in full, reads CASSRLGLEAGNDYTF. This chain uses TRBV18 with TRBJ1-2, with D tentatively TRBD1 (5 bases). Coverage ceases 3 residues before the CDR3 finishes, and the germline J gene fills in the end. Germline CDR1 KGHSH, CDR2 LQKENI. The CDR3 is made up of 16 amino acids.

This clone was counted only a few times. The read ends 3 residues before the CDR3 terminus; that terminus is restored from the germline J gene. V is TRBV5-1 and J is TRBJ2-2, with TRBD2 matching over 9 bases. CDR3 length: 15 amino acids. The germline V gene has CDR1 SGHRS and CDR2 YFSETQ. Partial CDR3 DNA: TGCGCCAGCAGCTTTTCGGCGGGAGGGAGTGAAAAG. Protein: CASSFSAGGSEK. The complete CDR3 sequence is CASSFSAGGSEKLFF. The full variable domain, with the rest looked up from reference TRBV5-1 and TRBJ2-2, is KAGVTQTPRYLIKTRGQQVTLSCSPISGHRSVSWYQQTPGQGLQFLFEYFSETQRNKGNFPGRFSGRQFSNSRSEMNVSTLELGDSALYLCASSFSAGGSEKLFFGEGSRLTVL.

This clone has at least ten counts. The CDR3 reads CASSAGLAGGDEQYF. Partial CDR3 DNA: TGTGCCAGCAGTGCGGGACTAGCGGGAGGTGACGAG. J is TRBJ2-7 and V is TRBV6-1; the match to TRBD2 covers 15 bases. The read halts 3 residues ahead of the CDR3 end, with the missing end drawn from the germline J gene. V was pared by 4 bases and J by 5 bases, with 3 bases of the junction left unmatched. Germline V gene sequence: CDR1 MNHNS, CDR2 SASEGT. CDR3 size: 15 residues.

There are a few counts of this clone. The CDR3 end falls 3 residues outside the read, so it is completed with the germline J gene. This chain joins TRBV5-8 and TRBJ1-1, with 12 bases identical to TRBD1. CDR3 length equals 14 residues. Per the germline V gene, CDR1 is SGHTS and CDR2 is YDEGEE. J gave up 7 bases and V 3 bases, and 4 bases lay outside the gene matches. This chain's CDR3 is CASSSGQGAVEAFF. The DNA read from the CDR3 is TGTGCCAGCAGCTCGGGACAGGGGGCCGTTGAA.

This clone was seen only a few times. Compared with germline, one end of the junction differs, possibly owing to a read error. From the germline J gene comes the end of the CDR3, since the read stops 3 residues before it. The rearrangement uses TRBV7-9 and TRBJ1-5, with TRBD1 matching 7 bases. The CDR3 has 13 amino acids. CDR1 and CDR2 from the germline V gene are SEHNR and FQNEAQ (reference sequence). This chain's CDR3 is CSSSPQGDQPQHF. The part of the CDR3 DNA that was read is TGTTCCAGCAGCCCTCAGGGGGATCAGCCC.

In this sample, this clone turned up many times. With the read ending 3 residues before the CDR3 end, the germline J gene is used to fill in that end. The chain couples TRBV28 to TRBJ1-5, with a possible D match to TRBD1 (6 bases). The CDR3 has 14 residues. Between the trimmed V and J ends, which lost 8 bases and 0 bases, there was a span of 11 bases. Germline V gives CDR1 MDHEN, CDR2 SYDVKM. The CDR3 reads CASYNRVSNQPQHF. The CDR3 bases that were read are TGTGCCAGCTATAACAGGGTTAGCAATCAGCCC.

Many counts were recorded for this clone. Coverage ceases 3 residues before the CDR3 finishes, and the germline J gene fills in the end. J is TRBJ2-7 and V is TRBV10-3, with 9 nucleotides matching TRBD1. The trim removed 5 bases at V and 2 bases at J, leaving 7 bases unmatched. This CDR3 region has 15 residues. CDR1 is ENHRY and CDR2 is SYGVKD in the germline V gene. The part of the CDR3 DNA that was read is TGTGCCATCAGTAAACCGGGACAGGGTACCTACGAG. It encodes CAISKPGQGTYE. The whole CDR3 is CAISKPGQGTYEQYF.

This clone has ten or more counts. From the germline J gene comes the end of the CDR3, since the read stops 3 residues before it. The chain employs TRBV4-2 and TRBJ2-7; TRBD2 matches 12 bases. V was clipped by 4 bases and J by 3 bases; unmatched bases: 10. The germline V gene encodes CDR1 LGHNA and CDR2 YNFKEQ. The CDR3 length is 17 residues. CDR3 DNA, as far as it was read: TGTGCCAGCAGCCCGCAACCTAGCGGGAGGGATTTCTACGAG. Residues: CASSPQPSGRDFYE. The whole CDR3 protein reads CASSPQPSGRDFYEQYF.

Ten or more counts support this clone. The CDR3 extends 3 residues past the end of the read, so its final part is completed from the germline J gene. V usage is TRBV2 and J usage is TRBJ1-1; TRBD1 agrees at 8 bases. Looked up from germline, CDR1 is SNHLY and CDR2 is FYNNEI. Unmatched junction bases numbered 7, after V lost 5 bases and J lost 5 bases. The CDR3 has 14 amino acids. The chain's CDR3 is CASSPGQGGTEAFF. The sequenced CDR3 bases are TGTGCCAGCAGTCCTGGACAGGGTGGAACTGAA.

This clone showed up many times. The read ends 3 residues before the CDR3 terminus; that terminus is restored from the germline J gene. The V call is TRBV30, the J call TRBJ1-2; the D gene is possibly TRBD1 (5 bases). CDR3 length: 13 residues. The germline V gene has CDR1 GTSNPN and CDR2 SVGIG (reference sequence). The CDR3: CAWSVVPGQGYTF. The part of the CDR3 DNA that was read is TGTGCCTGGAGTGTGGTTCCAGGGCAAGGC.

This clone was seen many times. The sequence runs out 3 residues before the end of the CDR3; the remainder is reconstructed from the germline J gene. The rearrangement uses TRBV20-1 and TRBJ2-2, with TRBD1 identical over 8 bases. This CDR3 has 15 amino acids. V dropped 3 bases and J dropped 2; count of bases not matched to a gene: 5. The germline V gene encodes CDR1 DFQATT and CDR2 SNEGSKA (reference sequence). CDR3 sequence reads: CSASRQGANTGELFF. Partial CDR3 DNA: TGCAGTGCTAGTAGGCAGGGGGCAAACACCGGGGAG.

This clone was seen at least ten times. From the germline J gene comes the end of the CDR3, since the read stops 3 residues before it. The gene calls are TRBV18 and TRBJ2-1, with TRBD2 matching over 11 bases. The germline gives CDR1 KGHSH, CDR2 LQKENI. The J segment lost 5 bases and the V segment lost 6 bases, leaving 6 bases of the junction unmatched. CDR3 length equals 15 residues. The CDR3 bases that were read are TGTGCCAGCTCCCAACTAGCGGGAGAGAACAATGAG. It specifies CASSQLAGENNE. Given in full, the CDR3 is CASSQLAGENNEQFF.

This clone was detected ten times or more. This chain's CDR3 is CASSLRGARLNEQFF. CDR3 DNA, as far as it was read: TGTGCCAGCAGCCTCAGGGGGGCAAGGCTTAATGAG. The rearrangement joins TRBV5-4 to TRBJ2-1, with a weak D call TRBD1 (7 bases). The read terminates 3 residues before the CDR3 end, so the remaining end is supplied by the germline J gene. V lost 4 bases and J lost 7, with 18 bases in between. Germline-derived CDR1 and CDR2 are SGHNT and YYREEE (reference sequence). The CDR3 loop spans 15 amino acids.

The table lists this clone with many counts. Read sequence stops 3 residues before the CDR3 end, and the germline J gene provides the missing end. The chain is built from TRBV5-1 and TRBJ1-2; 11 nucleotides agree with TRBD1. V lost 3 bases to trimming and J lost 6 bases; unmatched junction nucleotides: 10. Germline V gene lookup returns CDR1 SGHRS and CDR2 YFSETQ. There are 16 residues in the CDR3. CDR3 DNA (partial): TGCGCCAGCAGCTCGGCCGCGGGGACAGGGGGGGATGGC. Its protein product is CASSSAAGTGGDG. The complete CDR3 reads CASSSAAGTGGDGYTF.

At least ten counts were recorded for this clone. Coverage ceases 3 residues before the CDR3 finishes, and the germline J gene fills in the end. The J gene is TRBJ1-5, the V gene TRBV2; D possibly corresponds to TRBD1 (5 bases). Trimming pared 4 bases from V and 0 bases from J, leaving 7 bases between. This CDR3 comprises 14 residues. Per germline, CDR1 SNHLY and CDR2 FYNNEI. CDR3 protein: CASSGRVSNQPQHF. The sequenced CDR3 bases are TGTGCCAGCAGTGGCAGGGTTAGCAATCAGCCC.

This clone was recorded a few times. Sequencing ends 3 residues short of the CDR3 end; the germline J gene provides the rest. The chain has TRBV6-4 and TRBJ1-4; 8 bases match TRBD1. In germline, CDR1 is MRHNA, CDR2 SNTAGT. Unmatched junction bases numbered 13, after V lost 2 bases and J lost 2 bases. The CDR3 has 19 amino acids. CDR3 bases read: TGTGCCAGCAGTGACGAAGACAGGGGAAGTTTTTCGACTAATGAAAAA. This sequence encodes CASSDEDRGSFSTNEK. The full CDR3 protein reads CASSDEDRGSFSTNEKLFF.

This clone was observed many times. Sequencing ends 3 residues short of the CDR3 end; the germline J gene provides the rest. V and J are TRBV5-6 and TRBJ1-5; tentative D call: TRBD1 (5 bases). The CDR3 is 14 residues long. V lost 1 base and J 4 bases, leaving 9 bases between the germline ends. Germline CDR1 is SGHDT and CDR2 is YYEEEE. The DNA read from the CDR3 is TGTGCCAGCAGCTTGCGCAGGGTGAATCAGCCC. It specifies CASSLRRVNQP. The entire CDR3 is CASSLRRVNQPQHF. The entire variable domain, with the rest obtained from reference TRBV5-6 and TRBJ1-5, is as follows: DAGVTQSPTHLIKTRGQQVTLRCSPKSGHDTVSWYQQALGQGPQFIFQYYEEEERQRGNFPDRFSGHQFPNYSSELNVNALLLGDSALYLCASSLRRVNQPQHFGDGTRLSIL.

This clone was picked up many times. Read data end 3 residues before the CDR3 end; the end is taken from the germline J gene. The rearrangement joins TRBV30 to TRBJ2-5; 11 bases are a match to TRBD2. This CDR3 region has 14 residues. Germline assignment: CDR1 GTSNPN and CDR2 SVGIG (reference sequence). After removal of 4 bases from V and 4 bases from J, the junction contained 5 bases not matched to a gene. The CDR3 DNA, read in part, is TGTGCCTGGAAAATAGCGGGAGGGCGAGAGACC. Translating it yields CAWKIAGGRET. The complete CDR3 reads CAWKIAGGRETQYF.

This clone was counted ten times or more. The CDR3 protein is CSARDPGFGEKLFF. CDR3 bases read: TGCAGTGCTAGAGATCCAGGTTTTGGTGAAAAG. The chain carries TRBV20-1 and TRBJ2-2; D not certain. Sequencing ends 3 residues short of the CDR3 end; the germline J gene provides the rest. The CDR3 runs 14 residues. Germline V gene data show CDR1 as DFQATT and CDR2 as SNEGSKA (reference sequence).

This clone was counted many times. The read finishes 3 residues shy of the CDR3 end, and the germline J gene is used to complete it. The chain employs TRBV30 and TRBJ1-1; D gene ambiguous. V lost 5 bases to trimming and J lost 2 bases, with 18 bases between them. Germline V gene data show CDR1 as GTSNPN and CDR2 as SVGIG (reference sequence). This CDR3 spans 15 amino acids. The DNA read from the CDR3 is TGTGCCTGGTTTACACGCAGGATTATCAACACTGAA. Translating gives CAWFTRRIINTE. The CDR3 in full is CAWFTRRIINTEAFF.

This clone was counted a few times. The read comes to an end 3 residues before the CDR3 does, leaving the germline J gene to fill in the end. The chain couples TRBV2 to TRBJ1-4; no clear D. V was shortened by 6 bases and J by 3 bases, with 5 bases between the two germline ends. The CDR3 runs to 12 residues. The germline V gene has CDR1 SNHLY and CDR2 FYNNEI. CDR3: CASSGANEKLFF. The sequenced part of the CDR3 DNA is TGTGCCAGCAGCGGGGCTAATGAAAAA. The whole variable domain, remainder taken from reference TRBV2 and TRBJ1-4, is EPEVTQTPSHQVTQMGQEVILRCVPISNHLYFYWYRQILGQKVEFLVSFYNNEISEKSEIFDDQFSVERPDGSNFTLKIRSTKLEDSAMYFCASSGANEKLFFGSGTQLSVL.

In this sample, this clone turned up many times. The read gets to within 3 residues of the CDR3 end, and the germline J gene fills in the rest. The chain has TRBV7-3 and TRBJ1-1; no firm D call. V was pared by 4 bases and J by 3 bases, with 9 bases between. The CDR3 loop spans 13 amino acids. Germline V lookup: CDR1 SGHTA, CDR2 FQGTGA. This CDR3 is CASSYRRDTEAFF. The DNA read from the CDR3 is TGTGCCAGCAGCTATAGGAGGGACACTGAA.

In this sample, this clone turned up a few times. Coverage ceases 3 residues before the CDR3 finishes, and the germline J gene fills in the end. The gene calls are TRBV18 and TRBJ1-2, with 9 bases that match TRBD1. Germline V CDR1 and CDR2: KGHSH, LQKENI. The CDR3 sequence is 16 residues long. V lost 4 bases, J lost 2 bases, and 8 bases stayed unmatched. The sequenced part of the CDR3 DNA is TGTGCCAGCTCACTCTGGACAGGGGATGAGAACTATGGC. Its translation: CASSLWTGDENYG. The full CDR3 is CASSLWTGDENYGYTF.

There are many counts of this clone. Read sequence stops 3 residues before the CDR3 end, and the germline J gene provides the missing end. The chain is built from TRBV10-1 and TRBJ2-2; D could derive from TRBD1 or TRBD2 (5 bases each). The V end was cut by 3 bases, the J end by 3 bases, with 11 bases between. Looked up from germline, CDR1 is WNHNN and CDR2 is SYGVQD (reference sequence). CDR3 length: 15 amino acids. Incomplete CDR3 DNA: TGCGCCAGCAGTGACCAGGGAGACTACACCGGGGAG. It specifies CASSDQGDYTGE. The entire CDR3 is CASSDQGDYTGELFF.

This clone was counted only a few times. From the germline J gene comes the end of the CDR3, since the read stops 3 residues before it. This chain connects TRBV7-3 to TRBJ2-1; 11 positions agree with TRBD1. Germline V gene data show CDR1 as SGHTA and CDR2 as FQGTGA. The CDR3 has 16 residues. With 2 bases clipped from V and 9 bases from J, the junction kept 9 bases outside the gene matches. Partial CDR3 DNA: TGTGCCAGCAGCTTAGGAGGACAGGGGGCTCGGGGTGAG. Encoded protein: CASSLGGQGARGE. From start to end, the CDR3 is CASSLGGQGARGEQFF.

This clone occurred many times. Read data end 3 residues before the CDR3 end; the end is taken from the germline J gene. The rearrangement joins TRBV2 to TRBJ1-2; 7 bases map to TRBD1. Germline V gene lookup returns CDR1 SNHLY and CDR2 FYNNEI. V lost 4 bases and J lost 1; bases outside the gene matches: 6. The CDR3 runs 15 residues. The sequenced CDR3 bases are TGTGCCAGCAGTGGAGACAGGGAATATAACTATGGC. It translates to CASSGDREYNYG. In full, the CDR3 reads CASSGDREYNYGYTF.

This clone was seen more than once but under ten times. Sequencing ends 3 residues short of the CDR3 end; the germline J gene provides the rest. The chain uses TRBV20-1 and TRBJ1-1; 8 bases align to TRBD1. The CDR3 has 13 residues. Germline CDR1 reads DFQATT; CDR2 reads SNEGSKA (reference sequence). V lost 7 bases to trimming and J lost 4 bases; unmatched junction nucleotides: 8. CDR3 loop: CSVLDRGVTEAFF. The sequenced part of the CDR3 DNA is TGCAGTGTTCTAGACAGGGGTGTCACTGAA.